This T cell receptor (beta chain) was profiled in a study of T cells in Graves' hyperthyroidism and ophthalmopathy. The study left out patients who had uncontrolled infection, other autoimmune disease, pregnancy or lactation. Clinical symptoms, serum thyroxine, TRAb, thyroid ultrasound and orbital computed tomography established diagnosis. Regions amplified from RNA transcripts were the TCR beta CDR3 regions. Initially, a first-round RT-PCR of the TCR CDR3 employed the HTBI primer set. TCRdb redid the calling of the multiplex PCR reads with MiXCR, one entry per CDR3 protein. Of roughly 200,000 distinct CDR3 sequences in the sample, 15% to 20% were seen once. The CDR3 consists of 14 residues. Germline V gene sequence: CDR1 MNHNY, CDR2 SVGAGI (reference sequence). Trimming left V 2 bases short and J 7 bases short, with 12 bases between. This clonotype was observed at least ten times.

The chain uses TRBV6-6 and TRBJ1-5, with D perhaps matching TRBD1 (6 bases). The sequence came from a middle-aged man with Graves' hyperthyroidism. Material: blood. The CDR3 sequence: CASSYQGPGQPQHF. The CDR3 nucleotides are TGTGCCAGCAGTTACCAGGGGCCGGGCCAGCCCCAGCATTTT.